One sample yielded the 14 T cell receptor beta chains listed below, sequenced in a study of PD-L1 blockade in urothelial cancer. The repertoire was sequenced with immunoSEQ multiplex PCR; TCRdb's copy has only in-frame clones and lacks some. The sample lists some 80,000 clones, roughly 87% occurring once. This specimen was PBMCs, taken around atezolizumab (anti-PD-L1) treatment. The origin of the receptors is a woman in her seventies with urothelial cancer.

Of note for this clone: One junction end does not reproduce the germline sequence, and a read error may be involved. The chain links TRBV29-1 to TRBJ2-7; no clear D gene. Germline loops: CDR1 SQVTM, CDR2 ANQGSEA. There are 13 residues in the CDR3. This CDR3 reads CSVVGRFSNEQYF. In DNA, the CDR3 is TGCAGCGTTGTGGGCAGGTTCTCCAACGAGCAGTACTTC.

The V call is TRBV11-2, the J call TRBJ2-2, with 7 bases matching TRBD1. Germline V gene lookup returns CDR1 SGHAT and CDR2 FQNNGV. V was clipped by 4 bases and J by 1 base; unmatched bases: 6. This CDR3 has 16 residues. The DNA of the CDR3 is TGTGCCAGCAGCTCCGGACGGACAGGGAACACCGGGGAGCTGTTTTTT. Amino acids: CASSSGRTGNTGELFF.

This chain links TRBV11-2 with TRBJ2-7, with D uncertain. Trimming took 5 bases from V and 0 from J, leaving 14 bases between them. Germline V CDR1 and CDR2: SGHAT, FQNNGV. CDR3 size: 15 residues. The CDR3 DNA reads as TGTGCCAGCAGCCCGTCCGCTGGAGTCTCCTACGAGCAGTACTTC. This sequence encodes CASSPSAGVSYEQYF. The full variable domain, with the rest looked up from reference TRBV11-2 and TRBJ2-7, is EAGVAQSPRYKIIEKRQSVAFWCNPISGHATLYWYQQILGQGPKLLIQFQNNGVVDDSQLPKDRFSAERLKGVDSTLKIQPAKLEDSAVYLCASSPSAGVSYEQYFGPGTRLTVT.

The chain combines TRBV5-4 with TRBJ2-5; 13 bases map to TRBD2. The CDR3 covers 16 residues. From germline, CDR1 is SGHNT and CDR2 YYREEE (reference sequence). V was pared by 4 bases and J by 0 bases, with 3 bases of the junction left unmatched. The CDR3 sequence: CASSLGLAGDQETQYF. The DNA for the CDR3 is TGTGCCAGCAGCCTCGGACTAGCGGGGGACCAAGAGACCCAGTACTTC.

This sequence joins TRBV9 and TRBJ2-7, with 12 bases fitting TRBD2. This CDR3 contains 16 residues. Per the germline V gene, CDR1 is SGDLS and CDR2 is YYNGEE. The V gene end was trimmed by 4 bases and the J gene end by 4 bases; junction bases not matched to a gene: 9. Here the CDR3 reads CASSLGRTSGDYEQYF. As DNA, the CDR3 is TGTGCCAGCAGCCTGGGCCGGACTAGCGGGGATTACGAGCAGTACTTC.

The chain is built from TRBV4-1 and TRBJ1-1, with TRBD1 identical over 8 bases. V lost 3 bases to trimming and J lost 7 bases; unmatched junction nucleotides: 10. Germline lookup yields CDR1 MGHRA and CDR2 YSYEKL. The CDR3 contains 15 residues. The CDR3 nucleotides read TGCGCCAGCAGCCATCTTACAGGGGGTGCGGGTGAAGCTTTCTTT. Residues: CASSHLTGGAGEAFF.

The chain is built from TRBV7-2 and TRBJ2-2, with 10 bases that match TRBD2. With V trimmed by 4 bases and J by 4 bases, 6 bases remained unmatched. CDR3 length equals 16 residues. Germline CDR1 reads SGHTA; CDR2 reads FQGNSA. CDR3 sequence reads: CASSSSSGRVTGELFF. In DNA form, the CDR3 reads TGTGCCAGCAGCTCCTCTAGCGGGAGAGTCACCGGGGAGCTGTTTTTT.

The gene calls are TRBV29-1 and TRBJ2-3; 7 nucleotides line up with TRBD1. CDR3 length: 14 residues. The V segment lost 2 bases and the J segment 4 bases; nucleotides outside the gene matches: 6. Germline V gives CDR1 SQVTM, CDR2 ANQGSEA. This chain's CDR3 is CSVEQGVGPDTQYF. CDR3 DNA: TGCAGCGTTGAACAGGGGGTGGGCCCAGATACGCAGTATTTT.

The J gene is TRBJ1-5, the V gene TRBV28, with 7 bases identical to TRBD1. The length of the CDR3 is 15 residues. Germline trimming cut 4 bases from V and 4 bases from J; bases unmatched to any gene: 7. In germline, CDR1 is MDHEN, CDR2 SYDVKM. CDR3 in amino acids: CASSYNRGYNQPQHF. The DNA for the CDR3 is TGTGCCAGCAGTTACAACAGGGGATATAATCAGCCCCAGCATTTT.

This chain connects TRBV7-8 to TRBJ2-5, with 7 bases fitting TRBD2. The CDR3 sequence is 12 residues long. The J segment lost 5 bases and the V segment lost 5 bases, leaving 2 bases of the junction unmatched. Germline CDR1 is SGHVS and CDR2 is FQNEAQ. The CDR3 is CASSRRGETQYF. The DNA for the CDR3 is TGTGCCAGCAGCCGGCGGGGGGAGACCCAGTACTTC. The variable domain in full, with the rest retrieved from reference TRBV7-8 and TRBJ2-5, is GAGVSQSPRYKVAKRGQDVALRCDPISGHVSLFWYQQALGQGPEFLTYFQNEAQLDKSGLPSDRFFAERPEGSVSTLKIQRTQQEDSAVYLCASSRRGETQYFGPGTRLLVL.

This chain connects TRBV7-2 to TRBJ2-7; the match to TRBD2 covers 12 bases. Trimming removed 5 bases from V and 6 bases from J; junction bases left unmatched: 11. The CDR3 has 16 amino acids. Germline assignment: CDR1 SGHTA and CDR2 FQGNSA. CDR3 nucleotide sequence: TGTGCCAGCAGCCCCTGGCTAGCGGGGGGGCCTGTCGAGCAGTACTTC. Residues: CASSPWLAGGPVEQYF.

CDR3 nucleotides: TGCAGCGTTATTAGGACAGGGGTGGACACAGATACGCAGTATTTT. Residues: CSVIRTGVDTDTQYF. This sequence joins TRBV29-1 and TRBJ2-3; 9 bases map to TRBD1. There are 15 residues in the CDR3. V shed 5 bases and J 2 bases; nucleotides not matched to a gene: 8. Germline V gene lookup returns CDR1 SQVTM and CDR2 ANQGSEA.

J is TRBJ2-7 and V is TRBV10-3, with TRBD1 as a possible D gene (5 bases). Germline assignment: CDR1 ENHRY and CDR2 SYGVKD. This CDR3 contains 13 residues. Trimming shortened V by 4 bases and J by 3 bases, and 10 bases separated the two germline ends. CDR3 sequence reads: CAISGGDLYEQYF. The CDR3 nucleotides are TGTGCCATCAGTGGGGGCGACCTCTACGAGCAGTACTTC.

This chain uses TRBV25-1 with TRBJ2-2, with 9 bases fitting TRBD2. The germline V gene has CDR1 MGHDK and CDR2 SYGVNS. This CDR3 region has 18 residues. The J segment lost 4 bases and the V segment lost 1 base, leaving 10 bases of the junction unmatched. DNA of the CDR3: TGTGCCAGCAGTGAATGTTGTCTAGCGGGAAGATTCACCGGGGAGCTGTTTTTT. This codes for CASSECCLAGRFTGELFF.